The entry below describes one TCR beta chain. As yet, its antigen is unknown. This sample was included in a study of T cells after yellow fever vaccination. Study observations and caveats: By day 5 rather than day 15, the secondary response had peaked, though it was weaker.

Germline loops: CDR1 ENHRY, CDR2 SYGVKD. Unmatched junction bases numbered 4, after V lost 6 bases and J lost 3 bases. The CDR3 is made up of 15 amino acids. TCRdb re-called the 5' RACE reads with MiXCR, one entry per CDR3 protein. The sample includes a few hundred thousand distinct CDR3 sequences, 3% to 4.5% of them seen just once. Sample: PBMCs, taken on the day of the yellow fever booster vaccination. The rearrangement links TRBV10-3 to TRBJ2-5; 13 bases match TRBD2. This clonotype was obtained from a man aged 18 to 29 who received the YFV17D yellow fever vaccine. The CDR3 bases are TGTGCCATCAGGGAGACTAGCGGGGGGAAAGAGACCCAGTACTTC. Translating gives CAIRETSGGKETQYF.